Listed below are T cell receptor beta chains from one sample, sequenced in a study. A single record per CDR3 protein comes from TCRdb applying MiXCR to the 5' RACE reads. The sample yields some 62,000 distinct CDR3 sequences, 30% seen once. Sequencing input: tumor-infiltrating naive CD4+ T cells sorted from the breast tumor. The receptors come from a female donor with breast cancer. CDR3s include the opening cysteine and the closing phenylalanine or tryptophan. D genes are given only for firm matches. Clone sizes are given selectively: once, few, many, or a class where the clone is expanded.

j_call: TRBJ1-4
v_call: TRBV25-1
d_call: TRBD1
clone_size: -
cdr3_aa: CASSAPDRGDEKLFF
cdr3_nt: TGTGCCAGCAGTGCGCCGGACAGGGGTGATGAAAAACTGTTTTTT

j_call: TRBJ2-5
v_call: TRBV28
d_call: TRBD2
clone_size: few
cdr3_aa: CASSPGTSGRVEETQYF
cdr3_nt: TGTGCCAGCAGTCCTGGGACTAGCGGGAGGGTCGAAGAGACCCAGTACTTC

j_call: TRBJ1-2
v_call: TRBV9
d_call: -
clone_size: -
cdr3_aa: CASSVGPVNYGYTF
cdr3_nt: TGTGCCAGCAGCGTAGGACCGGTTAACTATGGCTACACCTTC

j_call: TRBJ2-7
v_call: TRBV20-1
d_call: TRBD2
clone_size: -
cdr3_aa: CSAGTSGEQYF
cdr3_nt: TGCAGTGCCGGGACTAGCGGCGAGCAGTACTTC

j_call: TRBJ2-1
v_call: TRBV5-1
d_call: -
clone_size: -
cdr3_aa: CASRGTSYNEQFF
cdr3_nt: TGCGCCAGCAGGGGTACGTCCTACAATGAGCAGTTCTTC

j_call: TRBJ1-1
v_call: TRBV4-1
d_call: TRBD1
clone_size: few
cdr3_aa: CASSRMDRAFNTEAFF
cdr3_nt: TGCGCCAGCAGCCGGATGGACAGGGCGTTTAACACTGAAGCTTTCTTT

j_call: TRBJ2-3
v_call: TRBV5-1
d_call: TRBD1
clone_size: many
cdr3_aa: CASSSNSGTGRDTQYF
cdr3_nt: TGCGCCAGCAGCTCCAATTCCGGGACAGGGAGAGATACGCAGTATTTT

j_call: TRBJ2-1
v_call: TRBV2
d_call: -
clone_size: -
cdr3_aa: CASTRGPPTNEQFF
cdr3_nt: TGTGCCAGCACGCGGGGGCCACCGACCAATGAGCAGTTCTTC

j_call: TRBJ1-1
v_call: TRBV6-1
d_call: -
clone_size: -
cdr3_aa: CASSARPDLGAEAFF
cdr3_nt: TGTGCCAGCAGTGCTCGACCGGACCTTGGCGCTGAAGCTTTCTTT

j_call: TRBJ1-1
v_call: TRBV9
d_call: -
clone_size: -
cdr3_aa: CASSAGPQQVAEAFF
cdr3_nt: TGTGCCAGCAGCGCGGGACCGCAACAGGTCGCTGAAGCTTTCTTT

j_call: TRBJ2-4
v_call: TRBV15
d_call: -
clone_size: -
cdr3_aa: CATSRGGADGNIQYF
cdr3_nt: TGTGCCACCAGCAGAGGGGGAGCAGATGGAAACATTCAGTACTTC

j_call: TRBJ2-7
v_call: TRBV7-9
d_call: TRBD2
clone_size: -
cdr3_aa: CASSLGGGRANYEQYF
cdr3_nt: TGTGCCAGCAGCCTTGGGGGGGGGAGGGCCAACTACGAGCAGTACTTC

j_call: TRBJ2-3
v_call: TRBV28
d_call: -
clone_size: few
cdr3_aa: CASSPGDAKEYTDTQYF
cdr3_nt: TGTGCCAGCAGCCCAGGGGATGCGAAGGAGTACACAGATACGCAGTATTTT

j_call: TRBJ1-1
v_call: TRBV28
d_call: -
clone_size: few
cdr3_aa: CASRGRPEAFF
cdr3_nt: TGTGCCAGCCGAGGACGGCCTGAAGCTTTCTTT

j_call: TRBJ2-7
v_call: TRBV7-2
d_call: TRBD2
clone_size: -
cdr3_aa: CASSLSGSTSEQYF
cdr3_nt: TGTGCCAGCAGCTTAAGCGGGAGTACAAGCGAGCAGTACTTC

j_call: TRBJ1-6
v_call: TRBV20-1
d_call: -
clone_size: -
cdr3_aa: CSGGQDGSPLRF
cdr3_nt: TGCAGTGGTGGTCAGGATGGGTCACCCCTCCGCTTT

j_call: TRBJ1-6
v_call: TRBV4-1
d_call: -
clone_size: -
cdr3_aa: CASSQDEGF
cdr3_nt: TGCGCCAGCAGCCAAGATGAAGGATTC

j_call: TRBJ1-5
v_call: TRBV20-1
d_call: -
clone_size: many
cdr3_aa: CSARDRANQPQHF
cdr3_nt: TGCAGTGCTAGAGACAGGGCCAATCAGCCCCAGCATTTT

j_call: TRBJ2-3
v_call: TRBV7-9
d_call: TRBD1
clone_size: few
cdr3_aa: CASSSGTGRVDTQYF
cdr3_nt: TGCGCCAGCAGCTCCGGGACAGGCAGGGTAGATACGCAGTATTTT

j_call: TRBJ1-5
v_call: TRBV12-3/TRBV12-4
d_call: -
clone_size: -
cdr3_aa: CASSLGSNNQPQHF
cdr3_nt: TGTGCCAGCAGTTTAGGTAGCAACAATCAGCCCCAGCATTTT

j_call: TRBJ2-1
v_call: TRBV30
d_call: -
clone_size: -
cdr3_aa: CAWSVTGVVYNEQFF
cdr3_nt: TGTGCCTGGAGTGTAACGGGAGTGGTCTACAATGAGCAGTTCTTC

j_call: TRBJ1-4
v_call: TRBV20-1
d_call: TRBD1
clone_size: -
cdr3_aa: CSASNGQGNREKLFF
cdr3_nt: TGCAGTGCATCGAACGGACAGGGGAATAGGGAAAAACTGTTTTTT

j_call: TRBJ1-1
v_call: TRBV25-1
d_call: TRBD1
clone_size: -
cdr3_aa: CASREDRVSTEAFF
cdr3_nt: TGTGCCAGCAGAGAGGACAGGGTGAGCACTGAAGCTTTCTTT

j_call: TRBJ1-6
v_call: TRBV27
d_call: TRBD1
clone_size: few
cdr3_aa: CASSLEDRVLNSPLHF
cdr3_nt: TGTGCCAGCAGTTTGGAGGACAGGGTTTTGAATTCACCCCTCCACTTT

j_call: TRBJ1-6
v_call: TRBV7-3
d_call: -
clone_size: -
cdr3_aa: CASSSWSNSPLHF
cdr3_nt: TGTGCCAGCAGCTCATGGAGTAATTCACCCCTCCACTTT

j_call: TRBJ1-2
v_call: TRBV6-1
d_call: TRBD1
clone_size: few
cdr3_aa: CASSEAPTGAYGYTF
cdr3_nt: TGTGCCAGCAGTGAAGCGCCGACAGGGGCCTATGGCTACACCTTC

j_call: TRBJ2-5
v_call: TRBV2
d_call: -
clone_size: -
cdr3_aa: CASRRGQQETQYF
cdr3_nt: TGTGCCAGCAGAAGAGGACAGCAAGAGACCCAGTACTTC

j_call: TRBJ1-4
v_call: TRBV18
d_call: TRBD1
clone_size: many
cdr3_aa: CASSPGQLKNEKLFF
cdr3_nt: TGTGCCAGTTCCCCGGGACAGCTGAAAAATGAAAAACTGTTTTTT

j_call: TRBJ2-3
v_call: TRBV6-5
d_call: -
clone_size: many
cdr3_aa: CAVGAYTDTQYF
cdr3_nt: TGTGCGGTAGGGGCCTACACAGATACGCAGTATTTT

j_call: TRBJ1-1
v_call: TRBV12-3/TRBV12-4
d_call: -
clone_size: -
cdr3_aa: CASTQREGTEAFF
cdr3_nt: TGTGCCAGCACCCAGAGAGAGGGGACTGAAGCTTTCTTT

j_call: TRBJ2-7
v_call: TRBV24-1
d_call: TRBD1
clone_size: -
cdr3_aa: CATSDRTGNPYEQYF
cdr3_nt: TGTGCCACCAGTGATAGGACAGGGAACCCCTACGAGCAGTACTTC

j_call: TRBJ2-7
v_call: TRBV4-1
d_call: -
clone_size: few
cdr3_aa: CASSQGGGRGSYEQYF
cdr3_nt: TGCGCCAGCAGCCAAGGGGGTGGCCGAGGTTCCTACGAGCAGTACTTC

j_call: TRBJ2-2
v_call: TRBV13
d_call: TRBD2
clone_size: -
cdr3_aa: CASSLWVAGATGELFF
cdr3_nt: TGTGCCAGCAGCTTATGGGTAGCGGGAGCAACCGGGGAGCTGTTTTTT

j_call: TRBJ2-3
v_call: TRBV4-1
d_call: TRBD2
clone_size: -
cdr3_aa: CASSSIAGAGPDTQYF
cdr3_nt: TGCGCCAGCAGCTCAATAGCGGGAGCGGGCCCAGATACGCAGTATTTT

j_call: TRBJ2-2
v_call: TRBV4-2
d_call: -
clone_size: -
cdr3_aa: CASSPVNTGELFF
cdr3_nt: TGTGCCAGCAGCCCGGTGAACACCGGGGAGCTGTTTTTT

j_call: TRBJ2-3
v_call: TRBV6-2/TRBV6-3
d_call: -
clone_size: many
cdr3_aa: CASSITPYSTDTQYF
cdr3_nt: TGTGCCAGCAGTATCACCCCCTATAGCACAGATACGCAGTATTTT

j_call: TRBJ2-4
v_call: TRBV5-1
d_call: TRBD1
clone_size: few
cdr3_aa: CASSLVGTGDIQYF
cdr3_nt: TGCGCCAGCAGCTTGGTCGGGACAGGGGACATTCAGTACTTC

j_call: TRBJ2-1
v_call: TRBV7-2
d_call: TRBD2
clone_size: -
cdr3_aa: CASSLGSGRGNSGDEQFF
cdr3_nt: TGTGCCAGCAGCTTAGGTAGCGGGAGAGGTAATTCGGGCGATGAGCAGTTCTTC

j_call: TRBJ1-1
v_call: TRBV4-1
d_call: -
clone_size: -
cdr3_aa: CASSRSGAGPEAFF
cdr3_nt: TGCGCCAGCAGCCGGAGTGGGGCCGGGCCGGAAGCTTTCTTT

j_call: TRBJ2-1
v_call: TRBV7-2
d_call: TRBD1
clone_size: many
cdr3_aa: CASSRKDRFAAEQFF
cdr3_nt: TGTGCCAGCAGCCGAAAGGACAGGTTTGCTGCTGAGCAGTTCTTC

j_call: TRBJ2-1
v_call: TRBV5-1
d_call: -
clone_size: -
cdr3_aa: CASSLVAGGAHNEQLF
cdr3_nt: -

j_call: TRBJ2-1
v_call: TRBV29-1
d_call: -
clone_size: few
cdr3_aa: CSVSPGLHYNEQFF
cdr3_nt: TGCAGCGTTTCTCCGGGACTTCACTACAATGAGCAGTTCTTC

j_call: TRBJ2-7
v_call: TRBV28
d_call: -
clone_size: -
cdr3_aa: CASSQKWMASKDEQYF
cdr3_nt: TGTGCCAGCAGTCAGAAATGGATGGCTAGCAAAGACGAGCAGTACTTC

j_call: TRBJ1-1
v_call: TRBV5-1
d_call: -
clone_size: few
cdr3_aa: CASSEGSGTEAFF
cdr3_nt: TGCGCCAGCAGCGAAGGATCGGGCACTGAAGCTTTCTTT

j_call: TRBJ2-3
v_call: TRBV4-3
d_call: TRBD2
clone_size: few
cdr3_aa: CASSQDRSGSWADTQYF
cdr3_nt: TGCGCCAGCAGCCAAGATCGCAGCGGGAGTTGGGCAGATACGCAGTATTTT